Listed here are 25 T cell receptor beta chains from one sample, sequenced in a study of shared clonotypes between healthy human individuals. TCRdb keeps only in-frame clones here, not all; method: immunoSEQ multiplex PCR. Among about 990,000 clones listed, around 78% were seen once. The sequenced sample was memory CD4+ T cells from PBMCs. Subset of the sample: CD45RA-negative fraction. The receptor source for this set is a man between 18 and 29 years old in good health. Some clones in this sample may be carry-over from other donors' samples.

The chain combines TRBV11-1 with TRBJ1-5; no clear D. V shed 7 bases and J shed 1 base, with 20 bases lying between them. CDR3 length: 17 residues. Germline CDR1 and CDR2: SGHAT and FQDESV (reference sequence). The CDR3 nucleotides read TGTGCCAGCAATCGATTAGCTGGGAAACGGAGCAATCAGCCCCAGCATTTT. This codes for CASNRLAGKRSNQPQHF.

Only a few counts were recorded for this clone. The J gene is TRBJ2-2, the V gene TRBV5-4; D perhaps matches TRBD2 (5 bases). The CDR3 spans 16 residues. Germline V gene data show CDR1 as SGHNT and CDR2 as YYREEE (reference sequence). V lost 0 bases to trimming and J lost 4 bases, with 13 bases between them. The CDR3 here is CASSLGPSGSTGELFF. CDR3 DNA: TGTGCCAGCAGCTTGGGACCCAGCGGATCCACCGGGGAGCTGTTTTTT.

The V gene is TRBV28, the J gene TRBJ2-7; no definite D call. Trimming stripped 3 bases from V and 3 bases from J, with 15 bases between. CDR1 is MDHEN and CDR2 is SYDVKM in the germline V gene. This CDR3 is built from 15 residues. This chain's CDR3 is CASSFSRVGGYEQYF. The CDR3 nucleotides read TGTGCCAGCAGTTTCTCCAGAGTGGGTGGCTACGAGCAGTACTTC.

A single count supports this clone. This chain joins TRBV7-2 and TRBJ2-7; D remains unclear. CDR3 size: 15 residues. The germline CDR1 and CDR2 sequences are SGHTA and FQGNSA. Trimming left V 0 bases short and J 6 bases short, with 15 bases between. The CDR3 protein is CASSLAFNRPSEQYF. CDR3 bases: TGTGCCAGCAGCTTAGCGTTTAATCGACCGAGCGAGCAGTACTTC.

J is TRBJ1-1 and V is TRBV6-6; D gene unclear. V was trimmed by 2 bases and J by 3 bases, leaving 7 bases between them. The CDR3 has 13 amino acids. Germline V lookup: CDR1 MNHNY, CDR2 SVGAGI (reference sequence). The CDR3 reads CASSYGVDTEAFF. The CDR3 DNA follows: TGTGCCAGCAGTTACGGGGTGGACACTGAAGCTTTCTTT.

V is TRBV6-5 and J is TRBJ1-2, with a weak D call TRBD1 (5 bases). The V gene's germline CDR1 is MNHEY and CDR2 SVGAGI. This CDR3 comprises 15 residues. Trimming pared 0 bases from V and 4 bases from J, leaving 12 bases between. In nucleotides, the CDR3 is TGTGCCAGCAGTTACTCCCCGACAGTTACCTATGGCTACACCTTC. It encodes CASSYSPTVTYGYTF.

The chain links TRBV5-1 to TRBJ2-5, with a tentative D call TRBD2 (5 bases). This CDR3 contains 14 residues. Trimming took off 3 bases at V and 1 base at J, with 10 bases between the two ends. Germline-derived CDR1 and CDR2 are SGHRS and YFSETQ. The CDR3 region is CASSSRASQETQYF. CDR3 sequence (DNA): TGCGCCAGCAGCTCGAGGGCCAGCCAAGAGACCCAGTACTTC.

This clone was counted once. A far larger clone is a single base away, which makes a read error likely. V gene TRBV28 combines with J gene TRBJ2-7; 10 nucleotides line up with TRBD2. CDR1 is MDHEN and CDR2 is SYDVKM in the germline V gene. This CDR3 comprises 15 residues. This CDR3 is CASTPSLAGAYEQCF. The CDR3 DNA sequence: TGTGCCAGCACCCCCAGCCTAGCGGGGGCCTACGAGCAGTGCTTC.

The V and J genes are TRBV5-6 and TRBJ2-1, with 8 positions matching TRBD2. The CDR3 runs 15 residues. Germline-derived CDR1 and CDR2 are SGHDT and YYEEEE. V lost 5 bases to trimming and J lost 3 bases; unmatched junction nucleotides: 7. The CDR3 here is CASSQSGRGYNEQFF. CDR3 DNA sequence: TGTGCCAGCAGTCAAAGCGGGAGAGGCTACAATGAGCAGTTCTTC.

The sample holds one count of this clone. The V call is TRBV2, the J call TRBJ2-7, with D tentatively TRBD2 (6 bases). CDR1 SNHLY and CDR2 FYNNEI come from the germline V gene. CDR3 length: 14 residues. Trimming took 8 bases from V and 5 from J, leaving 19 bases between them. The DNA for the CDR3 is TGTGCCAGCCTCCTGGGGGGTAGTTTGGACGAGCAGTACTTC. The encoded protein is CASLLGGSLDEQYF. Drawing the rest from reference TRBV2 and TRBJ2-7, the complete variable domain is EPEVTQTPSHQVTQMGQEVILRCVPISNHLYFYWYRQILGQKVEFLVSFYNNEISEKSEIFDDQFSVERPDGSNFTLKIRSTKLEDSAMYFCASLLGGSLDEQYFGPGTRLTVT.

This clone was detected only once. The CDR3 protein is CASSLWQGSGNTEAFF. CDR3 sequence (DNA): TGTGCCAGCAGTTTATGGCAGGGCAGTGGGAACACTGAAGCTTTCTTT. The J gene is TRBJ1-1, the V gene TRBV28; the D gene is possibly TRBD1 (5 bases). The CDR3 has 16 amino acids. V lost 0 bases and J 1 base, leaving 12 bases between the germline ends. The germline CDR1 and CDR2 sequences are MDHEN and SYDVKM.

The CDR3 sequence is CASRRSAIRAVETQYF. The CDR3 DNA reads as TGTGCCAGCAGACGCAGCGCCATCCGAGCGGTAGAGACCCAGTACTTC. The rearrangement joins TRBV27 to TRBJ2-5, with D possibly matching TRBD2 (5 bases). The V gene's germline CDR1 is MNHEY and CDR2 SMNVEV (reference sequence). Trimming cost V 6 bases and J 4 bases, with 21 bases left between them. CDR3 length: 16 amino acids.

The chain uses TRBV30 and TRBJ1-2, with D hard to call. CDR1 is GTSNPN and CDR2 is SVGIG in the germline V gene (reference sequence). With 4 bases removed from V and 3 bases from J, the gap between germline ends came to 9 bases. CDR3 size: 12 residues. This CDR3 reads CAWNSGYYGYTF. CDR3 in DNA: TGTGCCTGGAATTCCGGCTACTATGGCTACACCTTC.

This chain links TRBV4-3 with TRBJ1-5; no firm D call. This CDR3 has 16 amino acids. Trimming stripped 6 bases from V and 4 bases from J, with 19 bases between. In germline, CDR1 is LGHNA, CDR2 YSLEER. Here the CDR3 reads CASSPGPRAENQPQHF. The CDR3 coding sequence is TGCGCCAGCAGTCCCGGGCCCCGCGCAGAAAATCAGCCCCAGCATTTT.

This clone was seen more than once but under ten times. A much larger clone is a single base away; this may be a read error. The chain has TRBV7-2 and TRBJ1-1; the D is unclear. The ends were cut back, 5 bases at V and 1 base at J, with 5 bases in the middle. The CDR3 spans 12 residues. Germline loops: CDR1 SGHTA, CDR2 FQGNSA. The CDR3 sequence: CASSQQNTEAFF. The CDR3 region has the DNA TGTGCCAGCAGCCAACAGAACACTGAAGCTTTCTTT.

The chain recombines TRBV9 with TRBJ2-1, with TRBD2 matching 9 bases. The germline gives CDR1 SGDLS, CDR2 YYNGEE. V lost 4 bases, J lost 4 bases, and 6 bases stayed unmatched. The CDR3 is 15 residues long. The DNA of the CDR3 is TGTGCCAGCAGCCCCGGGCTAGCGGGATACAATGAGCAGTTCTTC. This sequence encodes CASSPGLAGYNEQFF.

This rearrangement joins TRBV4-1 to TRBJ2-2, with 7 bases matching TRBD1. The junction had 3 bases not matched to a gene; V was cut back by 4 bases and J by 4 bases. The germline gives CDR1 MGHRA, CDR2 YSYEKL. This CDR3 is built from 14 residues. CDR3 amino acids: CASSLDRATGELFF. The CDR3 nucleotides read TGCGCCAGCAGCCTAGACAGGGCCACCGGGGAGCTGTTTTTT.

The CDR3 protein is CATGDRGNEKLFF. The CDR3 nucleotides read TGTGCCACAGGGGACAGGGGGAATGAAAAACTGTTTTTT. The chain is built from TRBV10-3 and TRBJ1-4, with 11 bases matching TRBD1. The germline gives CDR1 ENHRY, CDR2 SYGVKD. There are 13 residues in the CDR3. J gave up 5 bases and V 10 bases, and 3 bases lay outside the gene matches.

This chain links TRBV7-2 with TRBJ1-5, with unresolved D. Per the germline V gene, CDR1 is SGHTA and CDR2 is FQGNSA. V was trimmed by 5 bases and J by 7 bases, leaving 12 bases between them. This CDR3 region has 13 residues. The CDR3 reads CASSAHRGQPQHF. In DNA, the CDR3 is TGTGCCAGCAGCGCCCACCGGGGACAGCCCCAGCATTTT.

This chain links TRBV10-3 with TRBJ2-1; the match to TRBD2 covers 8 bases. The V segment lost 4 bases and the J segment 2 bases; nucleotides outside the gene matches: 4. The germline V gene has CDR1 ENHRY and CDR2 SYGVKD. CDR3 length: 15 amino acids. CDR3 DNA: TGTGCCATCAGTGGGAGTAGCGGGGCCTACAATGAGCAGTTCTTC. It translates to CAISGSSGAYNEQFF.

To note about this clone: The sample carries other DNA sequences with the same CDR3. The CDR3 DNA follows: TGTGCCTGGAGTGTGGGAGATACGCAGTATTTT. Residues: CAWSVGDTQYF. The rearrangement uses TRBV30 and TRBJ2-3; D call uncertain. The germline CDR1 and CDR2 sequences are GTSNPN and SVGIG (reference sequence). This CDR3 has 11 residues. V was cut by 0 bases and J by 5 bases, with 3 bases left in between.

The chain is built from TRBV5-8 and TRBJ2-5; D uncertain. The CDR3 totals 12 residues. CDR1 and CDR2 (germline): SGHTS, YDEGEE. Trimming cost V 0 bases and J 5 bases, with 5 bases left between them. In DNA form, the CDR3 reads TGTGCCAGCAGCTTGGGCAGGGAGACCCAGTACTTC. Translating gives CASSLGRETQYF. Filled out from reference TRBV5-8 and TRBJ2-5, the complete variable domain reads EAGVTQSPTHLIKTRGQQATLRCSPISGHTSVYWYQQALGLGLQFLLWYDEGEERNRGNFPPRFSGRQFPNYSSELNVNALELEDSALYLCASSLGRETQYFGPGTRLLVL.

CDR3 residues: CASSQEYGTNEKLFF. The CDR3 DNA sequence: TGTGCCAGCAGCCAAGAATACGGAACTAATGAAAAACTGTTTTTT. The rearrangement uses TRBV4-2 and TRBJ1-4, with D uncertain. Germline V gene sequence: CDR1 LGHNA, CDR2 YNFKEQ. V was cut by 0 bases and J by 1 base, with 6 bases left in between. This CDR3 spans 15 amino acids.

The chain uses TRBV28 and TRBJ2-3; tentative D call: TRBD2 (6 bases). Germline CDR1 and CDR2: MDHEN and SYDVKM. CDR3 length: 14 amino acids. V was shortened by 5 bases and J by 2 bases, with 11 bases between the two germline ends. CDR3 residues: CASSPAGLTDTQYF. The CDR3 DNA reads as TGTGCCAGCAGTCCGGCGGGACTCACAGATACGCAGTATTTT.

This clone occurred once. The J gene is TRBJ2-1, the V gene TRBV11-2; D unresolved. This CDR3 is built from 16 residues. Looked up from germline, CDR1 is SGHAT and CDR2 is FQNNGV. Deletions cut 1 base from V and 0 bases from J, with 10 bases between. The chain's CDR3 is CASSLAGRSSYNEQFF. For the CDR3, the DNA is TGTGCCAGCAGCTTAGCTGGCAGGAGCTCCTACAATGAGCAGTTCTTC.